The clone carrying this T cell receptor beta chain was recorded once. Its target is unknown. The source of the sample is a study of T cell responses to AZD1222 COVID-19 vaccine. Study conclusions and caveats: Spike-wide coverage was observed for vaccine-associated CD4 TCRs, with dominant responses at 160-218 and 743-854. Clonal diversity may have been underestimated, and the donors were mostly white British, with more females than males. Sampling captured repertoires only after the peak T cell response.

The table came from immunoSEQ multiplex PCR; TCRdb's copy has only in-frame clones and leaves some out. This sample has about 150,000 clones, with approximately 85% found just once. The origin of this receptor is an adult who received the MenACWY meningococcal vaccine as a control. The sample in question was peripheral blood, obtained 28 days after the second dose of the MenACWY control vaccine.

The CDR3 here is CASSLQGEKLFF. CDR3 sequence (DNA): TGCGCCAGCAGCTTACAGGGTGAAAAACTGTTTTTT. J is TRBJ1-4 and V is TRBV5-1; D perhaps matches TRBD1 (6 bases). Trimming took 2 bases from V and 7 from J, leaving 6 bases between them. This CDR3 spans 12 amino acids. CDR1 and CDR2 (germline): SGHRS, YFSETQ.